Below, 2 T cell receptor beta chains from the same sample are listed, as sequenced in a study of T cell changes during pregnancy in multiple sclerosis. Data came from immunoSEQ multiplex PCR; TCRdb stores just in-frame clones and leaves some out. Altogether 60,000 or so clones are present, roughly 90% being singletons, with the ten largest covering about 0.9%. Sequenced material: peripheral blood, taken before pregnancy. These receptor sequences come from a female donor with multiple sclerosis, enrolled in a pregnancy study.

V usage is TRBV9 and J usage is TRBJ2-3, with D uncertain. Trimming left V 0 bases short and J 1 base short, with 9 bases between. This CDR3 region has 15 residues. Germline V gene data show CDR1 as SGDLS and CDR2 as YYNGEE. The CDR3 loop is CASSVEVSGTDTQYF. DNA of the CDR3: TGTGCCAGCAGCGTAGAGGTAAGCGGCACAGATACGCAGTATTTT.

The chain carries TRBV11-2 and TRBJ1-1; D gene uncertain. The CDR3 is 15 residues long. CDR1 and CDR2 from the germline V gene are SGHAT and FQNNGV. V lost 7 bases and J lost 1, with 16 bases in between. The CDR3 here is CASNSGVGGNTEAFF. DNA of the CDR3: TGTGCCAGCAACTCCGGAGTTGGCGGGAACACTGAAGCTTTCTTT.